The entry below describes one T cell receptor (beta chain). Its recognized antigen is unknown. Base qualities are missing; no much larger clone stands one base away. The library was made by the immunoSEQ multiplex PCR assay. For TCR sequencing, RNA was extracted from every sample and reverse transcribed into cDNA to serve as template. SuperScript III was used to make first-strand cDNA, primed with a 2:1 mix of oligo-dT and random hexamers. A synthetic immune receptor repertoire was used to measure amplification bias, and any remaining bias was corrected computationally. The original methods were these. Raw reads were preprocessed for error removal, and CDR3 was defined according to IMGT conventions as running from the conserved cysteine to phenylalanine. Clonality was calculated as 1 minus Shannon entropy normalized by log2 of the number of productive unique TCRs. Whether each scalp clone was CD4 or CD8 was inferred by checking scalp TCRbeta sequences against the CD4 and CD8 repertoires from sorted blood. As stored in TCRdb, this immuneACCESS dataset retains in-frame rearrangements with V and J assigned. A fraction of the clones does not appear; measured against another copy, unresolved V genes explain less than half of the discrepancy, and the remainder lacks a known reason. The V and J calls and the clone size are those of that table, but D and trimming were determined from the DNA. The table for this sample lists about 12,000 clones; 65% to 70% of them were counted only once. Approximately 6.5% of the sample is taken by the ten largest.

This entry comes from a study of CD8+ T cells in alopecia areata listed by TCRdb under 2018. With regard to the full study: The treated patients, all with moderate-to-severe alopecia areata, were enrolled in an open-label pilot trial of oral tofacitinib given at 5 to 10 mg twice daily. Clonality in the scalp was compared among normal scalp (n=4), patchy alopecia areata scalp (n=8), and alopecia totalis/universalis scalp (n=8). Patients on tofacitinib were biopsied at baseline and after 4 and 24 weeks of treatment, and several of the patients also had a later scalp biopsy. In humans, TCRbeta sequencing was performed on scalp tissue and on sorted CD4+ and CD8+ peripheral blood T cells from healthy controls and from patients with patchy or totalis/universalis alopecia areata. RNA was obtained with the PAXgene miRNA kit for fixed scalp, the miRNeasy kit for PBMCs, and the RNeasy kit for mouse skin. The SALT score, which quantifies the percentage of affected scalp surface area, was used to measure disease severity in treated patients. Patients received tofacitinib for 6 to 18 months and were then followed off drug for 6 months to check for delayed response and recurrence. High-throughput TCRbeta sequencing was used to examine T cell clonal expansion in alopecia areata in both the C3H/HeJ mouse model and human patients. immunoSEQ multiplex PCR using 35 Vbeta forward primers and 13 Jbeta reverse primers was used to amplify TCRbeta CDR3 regions.

Overall results and qualifications from the work: Shared TCR sequences between patients were less evident than in mice, which may be partly attributable to HLA diversity in the patient population. The treated cohort was small, with a single nonresponder, so links between baseline CD8+ expansion and response need larger studies. Higher clonality and more expanded CD8+ clones were observed in lesional scalp than in normal scalp, particularly in alopecia totalis/universalis, a finding suggestive of antigenic drive. Resident alphabeta T cells in normal human skin are also sequenced, complicating scalp TCR repertoire analysis, unlike mouse skin dominated by gammadelta T cells. Tofacitinib significantly decreased scalp clonality and the number of expanded CD8+ clones among the top 100 scalp clones. During tofacitinib treatment, many expanded lesional clones remained in scalp and blood, and this persistence may partly explain relapse after treatment is stopped.

According to the study, the label for this sample's time point signals: more than three weeks on oral tofacitinib. The intended sense of this specimen's treatment or condition label: oral pan-JAK inhibitor, 5-10 mg twice daily. Lesional scalp punch biopsies and peripheral blood were obtained from alopecia areata patients. Human scalp biopsies went straight into PAXgene tissue containers for immediate fixation. CDR1 and CDR2 are read off the germline V gene (reference sequence) as SGHNT and YYREEE. The CDR3 sequence holds 15 residues, the cysteine and phenylalanine included. Kept here is only the CDR3 DNA, which spans 45 bases and is read in frame from base 1. V drops 4 bases and J drops 2 bases, leaving 14 bases in between.

Recombination connected TRBV5-4 to TRBJ2-3, with TRBD2 as a weak D call on 6 bases. Here the sequenced sample was skin, taken at week 4, from a patient treated with tofacitinib. The clonotype comes from a human donor with alopecia areata. The nucleotide sequence reads TGTGCCAGCAGCCCCCCTAGCGCTTTCACAGATACGCAGTATTTT. It encodes CASSPPSAFTDTQYF.